The clone carrying this TCR beta chain occurred many times. Its antigen is not identified. Germline V gene data show CDR1 as SGHNT and CDR2 as YENEEA. CDR3 size: 16 residues. The V segment lost 4 bases and the J segment 2 bases; nucleotides outside the gene matches: 3. Both TRBC1 and TRBC2 were covered by a beta constant-region primer of two equimolar oligonucleotides. Four rounds of PCR amplified the ligated cDNA using nested alpha and beta constant-region primers plus SP2. A 12-nucleotide UMI and the SP2 primer were added to the cDNA 3' end by oligonucleotide ligation. One entry per CDR3 protein, called by TCRdb with MiXCR from the UMI-ligation and nested PCR reads. Of around 140,000 distinct CDR3 sequences in the sample, 20% to 25% are singletons; the top ten hold roughly 0.1%. The sample originates from a study of naive and memory T cell subsets. Study-level points and caveats: TCR abundance followed a power law differing between naive and memory subsets. A few larger clonotypes appeared in naive repertoires, especially CD8, possibly memory cells re-expressing CD45RA. Over 90% of naive TCR sequences appeared only once, unlike memory subsets.

The chain recombines TRBV11-3 with TRBJ2-1; 12 nucleotides match TRBD2. The TCR originated in a human donor in good health. The sample comprised naive CD4+ T cells from blood. CDR3 bases: TGTGCCAGCAGCTACCGACTAGCGGGAGCCTACAATGAGCAGTTCTTC. It is translated as CASSYRLAGAYNEQFF.